What follows is one T cell receptor beta chain and its context. Its target is unknown. The source of the sample is a study of radiation and T cells in renal cell carcinoma. Regarding the study as a whole: In blood, top tumor clones expanded by 2 weeks, shrinking by 4.

CDR3 length: 17 amino acids. Trimming took off 1 base at V and 0 bases at J, with 12 bases between the two ends. Per the germline V gene, CDR1 is LGHNA and CDR2 is YNFKEQ. This table comes from immunoSEQ multiplex PCR, and its TCRdb copy is limited to in-frame clones, with some not included. Among 120,000 to 150,000 clones, approximately 82% were seen once, and the ten largest hold around 25%. The time point was: baseline pretreatment blood. The treatment was: 15 Gy SBRT to primary tumor, nephrectomy 4 weeks later. This sequence was found in a woman aged 45-65 years with renal cell carcinoma. This material consisted of blood, taken from a patient whose treatment included radiotherapy and nephrectomy. The V and J genes are TRBV4-2 and TRBJ1-4; D may be TRBD1 (5 bases). CDR3 protein: CASSQVGTGATNEKLFF. The CDR3 DNA sequence: TGTGCCAGCAGCCAAGTGGGTACGGGGGCAACTAATGAAAAACTGTTTTTT.